Following are 25 T cell receptor beta chains from one sample sequenced in a study of PD-1 blockade in classical Hodgkin lymphoma. Assay: immunoSEQ multiplex PCR; the TCRdb copy retains only in-frame clones and omits some. Seen here are 75,000 to 100,000 clones, about 93% observed once, and the top ten hold roughly 2.1%. This sample's time point: cycle 4 day 1 (C4D1), after less than 7 weeks of nivolumab. There was relapse after autologous stem cell transplantation in every patient, and there was variation in brentuximab vedotin exposure. Sequencing was performed on peripheral blood mononuclear cells (PBMCs), taken before the fourth cycle of nivolumab. The receptors stem from a human donor with classical Hodgkin lymphoma.

This chain uses TRBV2 with TRBJ1-1; no clear D gene. V was cut by 10 bases and J by 0 bases, with 12 bases left in between. Germline V gives CDR1 SNHLY, CDR2 FYNNEI. The CDR3 spans 13 residues. This chain's CDR3 is CAIKDGLNTEAFF. For the CDR3, the DNA is TGTGCCATTAAGGACGGATTGAACACTGAAGCTTTCTTT.

This chain links TRBV30 with TRBJ2-5, with 7 bases that match TRBD2. Germline trimming cut 1 base from V and 2 bases from J; bases unmatched to any gene: 1. Germline V CDR1 and CDR2: GTSNPN, SVGIG (reference sequence). The CDR3 length is 13 residues. DNA of the CDR3: TGTGCCTGGAGTGCCGGGGGGCAAGAGACCCAGTACTTC. Its protein is CAWSAGGQETQYF.

The chain employs TRBV19 and TRBJ2-7, with 7 bases aligning to TRBD1. The CDR3 extends over 15 amino acids. Germline V gives CDR1 LNHDA, CDR2 SQIVND (reference sequence). J gave up 2 bases and V 5 bases, and 9 bases lay outside the gene matches. CDR3 DNA sequence: TGTGCCAGTAGTTTAGGGGGCCCCAACCCCTACGAGCAGTACTTC. This gives the protein CASSLGGPNPYEQYF.

The chain employs TRBV9 and TRBJ2-5; the match to TRBD1 covers 8 bases. The CDR3 sequence is 18 residues long. Germline trimming cut 0 bases from V and 0 bases from J; bases unmatched to any gene: 10. Per germline, CDR1 SGDLS and CDR2 YYNGEE. CDR3 loop: CASSVGTGFGLDQETQYF. The DNA for the CDR3 is TGTGCCAGCAGCGTAGGGACAGGGTTTGGTTTAGACCAAGAGACCCAGTACTTC.

The genes are TRBV30 and TRBJ1-5; TRBD1 agrees at 7 bases. V gave up 0 bases and J gave up 3 bases; unmatched junction bases: 8. The CDR3 length is 16 residues. Germline V lookup: CDR1 GTSNPN, CDR2 SVGIG (reference sequence). DNA for the CDR3: TGTGCCTGGAGTGTAAAGGGACAGCTTAACAATCAGCCCCAGCATTTT. It specifies CAWSVKGQLNNQPQHF.

This sequence joins TRBV28 and TRBJ1-2; no reliable D call. This CDR3 spans 13 amino acids. The germline V and J ends were trimmed by 5 bases and 3 bases, with 10 bases remaining between them. The germline V gene has CDR1 MDHEN and CDR2 SYDVKM. The CDR3 coding sequence is TGTGCCAGCAGTGCCGTTCACGACTATGGCTACACCTTC. Translated, it gives CASSAVHDYGYTF.

The J gene is TRBJ1-4, the V gene TRBV4-1; D call uncertain. The V gene lost 4 bases and the J gene lost 5 bases, with 11 bases spanning the gap. Germline V gene lookup returns CDR1 MGHRA and CDR2 YSYEKL. This CDR3 has 14 amino acids. This CDR3 reads CASSRFGPNEKLFF. The CDR3 DNA is TGCGCCAGCAGCCGGTTCGGGCCCAATGAAAAACTGTTTTTT.

The chain joins TRBV5-6 to TRBJ2-1; 7 bases are a match to TRBD2. Germline V gene sequence: CDR1 SGHDT, CDR2 YYEEEE. After removal of 0 bases from V and 2 bases from J, the junction contained 8 bases not matched to a gene. CDR3 length: 17 amino acids. CDR3 in amino acids: CASSLDFLADAYNEQFF. The CDR3 nucleotides are TGTGCCAGCAGCTTGGATTTCCTAGCGGATGCCTACAATGAGCAGTTCTTC.

Here the CDR3 DNA reads TGTGCCAGTAGTACCGGACAGGGGGCTTACGAGCAGTACTTC. It is translated as CASSTGQGAYEQYF. V usage is TRBV19 and J usage is TRBJ2-7; TRBD1 agrees at 11 bases. CDR1 and CDR2 from the germline V gene are LNHDA and SQIVND (reference sequence). This CDR3 region has 14 residues. V dropped 4 bases and J dropped 4; count of bases not matched to a gene: 3. Variable domain in full (rest from reference TRBV19 and TRBJ2-7): DGGITQSPKYLFRKEGQNVTLSCEQNLNHDAMYWYRQDPGQGLRLIYYSQIVNDFQKGDIAEGYSVSREKKESFPLTVTSAQKNPTAFYLCASSTGQGAYEQYFGPGTRLTVT.

The table lists this clone with many counts. V usage is TRBV27 and J usage is TRBJ1-2; D gene ambiguous. CDR3 length: 15 amino acids. The germline V gene has CDR1 MNHEY and CDR2 SMNVEV (reference sequence). V dropped 0 bases and J dropped 4 bases, with 12 bases sitting between them. CDR3 sequence (DNA): TGTGCCAGCAGTTTATCGGCAGTAGACGGCTATGGCTACACCTTC. It codes for CASSLSAVDGYGYTF.

The genes are TRBV2 and TRBJ2-5; TRBD2 agrees at 14 bases. The CDR3 runs to 14 residues. The germline V gene encodes CDR1 SNHLY and CDR2 FYNNEI. J gave up 1 base and V 8 bases, and 0 bases lay outside the gene matches. CDR3 amino acids: CASGLAGGQETQYF. CDR3 nucleotide sequence: TGTGCCAGCGGACTAGCGGGAGGCCAAGAGACCCAGTACTTC.

This chain joins TRBV5-4 and TRBJ2-1; D is uncertain. Trimming cost V 2 bases and J 0 bases, with 9 bases left between them. Germline V gene lookup returns CDR1 SGHNT and CDR2 YYREEE (reference sequence). This CDR3 has 15 residues. Here the CDR3 reads CASSFTDPSYNEQFF. For the CDR3, the DNA is TGTGCCAGCAGCTTTACTGATCCCTCCTACAATGAGCAGTTCTTC.

The rearrangement uses TRBV7-2 and TRBJ1-5, with no clear D. Between the trimmed V and J ends, which lost 1 base and 1 base, there was a span of 8 bases. The CDR3 runs 15 residues. The V gene's germline CDR1 is SGHTA and CDR2 FQGNSA. CDR3 DNA: TGTGCCAGCAGCTTAGACGGGCGAAGCAATCAGCCCCAGCATTTT. Translation: CASSLDGRSNQPQHF.

This chain connects TRBV27 to TRBJ2-1, with D unresolved. From germline, CDR1 is MNHEY and CDR2 SMNVEV (reference sequence). CDR3 size: 14 residues. V was trimmed by 4 bases and J by 0 bases, leaving 7 bases between them. The CDR3 coding sequence is TGTGCCAGCAGTTGGGGAAGCTCCTACAATGAGCAGTTCTTC. As protein: CASSWGSSYNEQFF.

J is TRBJ2-5 and V is TRBV11-2, with D unresolved. This CDR3 spans 15 amino acids. The germline CDR1 and CDR2 sequences are SGHAT and FQNNGV. With 2 bases removed from V and 2 bases from J, the gap between germline ends came to 12 bases. DNA for the CDR3: TGTGCCAGCAGCTTAAGCAACCGGGCTCAAGAGACCCAGTACTTC. This codes for CASSLSNRAQETQYF.

V usage is TRBV5-1 and J usage is TRBJ2-3; D unclear. Per germline, CDR1 SGHRS and CDR2 YFSETQ. The V gene lost 4 bases and the J gene lost 1 base, with 19 bases spanning the gap. The CDR3 has 17 amino acids. Here the CDR3 reads CASSPGLTRFRTDTQYF. As DNA, the CDR3 is TGCGCCAGCAGCCCAGGTCTGACAAGATTTCGCACAGATACGCAGTATTTT.

The chain uses TRBV27 and TRBJ2-1, with D unclear. The CDR3 is made up of 15 amino acids. Trimming took 10 bases from V and 2 from J, leaving 18 bases between them. CDR1 is MNHEY and CDR2 is SMNVEV in the germline V gene (reference sequence). The CDR3 DNA sequence: TGTGCCATTGCCGAACGACGAAGGGCCTACAATGAGCAGTTCTTC. It specifies CAIAERRRAYNEQFF.

The gene calls are TRBV30 and TRBJ1-5; D not certain. Germline V gene sequence: CDR1 GTSNPN, CDR2 SVGIG (reference sequence). The CDR3 has 13 residues. Trimming cost V 4 bases and J 5 bases, with 12 bases left between them. CDR3 residues: CAWTSRIDQPQHF. CDR3 in DNA: TGTGCCTGGACCAGCAGGATCGATCAGCCCCAGCATTTT.

This clone was counted once. V and J are TRBV7-2 and TRBJ2-2; 7 bases are a match to TRBD1. The CDR3 extends over 16 amino acids. V lost 4 bases and J lost 8; bases outside the gene matches: 13. Germline V lookup: CDR1 SGHTA, CDR2 FQGNSA. The CDR3 loop is CASSSRAAGGTGELFF. The CDR3, as DNA: TGTGCCAGCAGCTCCCGGGCCGCAGGGGGTACTGGGGAGCTGTTTTTT.

J is TRBJ2-6 and V is TRBV11-2; D is perhaps TRBD2 (6 bases). V was shortened by 6 bases and J by 0 bases, with 12 bases between the two germline ends. The germline CDR1 and CDR2 sequences are SGHAT and FQNNGV. The CDR3 is 16 residues long. The CDR3 loop reads CASRSGLTSGANVLTF. The CDR3, as DNA: TGTGCCAGCAGGTCGGGACTCACCTCTGGGGCCAACGTCCTGACTTTC.

The rearrangement uses TRBV5-5 and TRBJ1-2; unclear D gene. Germline CDR1 SGHKS, CDR2 YYEKEE (reference sequence). Trimming stripped 1 base from V and 3 bases from J, with 10 bases between. The CDR3 has 14 residues. In DNA form, the CDR3 reads TGTGCCAGCAGCTTGAGTATGGCAGACTATGGCTACACCTTC. This gives the protein CASSLSMADYGYTF.

The chain joins TRBV5-5 to TRBJ1-4; D is perhaps TRBD1 (6 bases). CDR1 and CDR2 (germline): SGHKS, YYEKEE (reference sequence). V gave up 1 base and J gave up 8 bases, with 21 bases separating them. The CDR3 runs 17 residues. This CDR3 reads CASSLRPPGQGREKLFF. The CDR3 DNA sequence: TGTGCCAGCAGCTTGAGGCCCCCAGGCCAGGGGAGGGAAAAACTGTTTTTT.

The chain employs TRBV28 and TRBJ1-1, with 11 bases fitting TRBD1. The CDR3 contains 18 residues. The germline V gene encodes CDR1 MDHEN and CDR2 SYDVKM. V gave up 2 bases and J gave up 0 bases; unmatched junction bases: 8. CDR3 protein: CASSLRGGTGGLNTEAFF. CDR3 coding DNA: TGTGCCAGCAGTTTACGGGGGGGGACAGGGGGACTGAACACTGAAGCTTTCTTT.

CDR3 nucleotides: TGCGCCAGCAGCCAAGACACCGGGGACAGGAGCGGAAACACCATATATTTT. Its protein is CASSQDTGDRSGNTIYF. This rearrangement joins TRBV4-1 to TRBJ1-3; 8 nucleotides align to TRBD1. The CDR3 consists of 17 residues. V lost 0 bases and J lost 4; bases outside the gene matches: 8. Germline CDR1 and CDR2: MGHRA and YSYEKL.

V and J are TRBV18 and TRBJ2-1; tentative D call: TRBD2 (6 bases). Per the germline V gene, CDR1 is KGHSH and CDR2 is LQKENI. Trimming took 0 bases from V and 10 from J, leaving 10 bases between them. The CDR3 length is 13 residues. The CDR3: CASSPPEGREQFF. CDR3 nucleotides: TGTGCCAGCTCACCACCTGAAGGGAGGGAGCAGTTCTTC.